The following is a T cell receptor beta chain sequence with its context. Its antigen remains unidentified. The germline CDR1 and CDR2 sequences are LNHNV and YYDKDF (reference sequence). With V trimmed by 4 bases and J by 1 base, 18 bases remained unmatched. The CDR3 spans 21 residues. Deep was the level at which the assay was run. This table comes from immunoSEQ multiplex PCR, and its TCRdb copy is limited to in-frame clones, with some not included. The sample records roughly 2.1 million clones, 85% to 95% being singletons. Naive CD8 populations comprised CD45RO-negative cells positively selected for CCR7, excluding terminally differentiated effector memory CD45RA+ cells. The data originate from a study of shared clonotypes between healthy human individuals. Points from the study as a whole: Limited genetic and exposure-history diversity came from having few donors.

Source material: naive CD8+ T cells from PBMCs. The receptor was derived from a man between 18 and 35 years old in good health. Some clones in this sample may be carry-over from other donors' samples. The chain couples TRBV15 to TRBJ2-1; 11 nucleotides agree with TRBD2. CDR3 residues: CATSNPSDSGRADKSYNEQFF. Here the CDR3 DNA reads TGTGCCACCAGCAACCCCAGCGATAGCGGGAGGGCTGACAAATCCTACAATGAGCAGTTCTTC. The variable domain in full, completed from reference TRBV15 and TRBJ2-1, reads DAMVIQNPRYQVTQFGKPVTLSCSQTLNHNVMYWYQQKSSQAPKLLFHYYDKDFNNEADTPDNFQSRRPNTSFCFLDIRSPGLGDTAMYLCATSNPSDSGRADKSYNEQFFGPGTRLTVL.